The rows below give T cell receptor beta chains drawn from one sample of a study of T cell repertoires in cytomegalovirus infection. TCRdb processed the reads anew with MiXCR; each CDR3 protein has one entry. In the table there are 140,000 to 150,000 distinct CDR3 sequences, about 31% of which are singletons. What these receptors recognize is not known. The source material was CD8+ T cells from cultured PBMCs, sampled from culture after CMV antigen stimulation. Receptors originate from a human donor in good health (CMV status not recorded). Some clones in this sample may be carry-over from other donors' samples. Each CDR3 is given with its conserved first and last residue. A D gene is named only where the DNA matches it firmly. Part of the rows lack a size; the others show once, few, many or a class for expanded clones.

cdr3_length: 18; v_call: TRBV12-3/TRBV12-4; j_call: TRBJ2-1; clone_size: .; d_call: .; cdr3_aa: CASSLAWAETQTYNEQFF; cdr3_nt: TGTGCCAGCAGTTTGGCTTGGGCCGAGACTCAAACCTACAATGAGCAGTTCTTC
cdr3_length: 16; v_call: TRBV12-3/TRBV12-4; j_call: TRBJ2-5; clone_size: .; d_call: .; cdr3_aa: CASSPNNHRGGETQYF; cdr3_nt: TGTGCCAGCAGCCCCAATAACCACAGGGGGGGAGAGACCCAGTACTTC
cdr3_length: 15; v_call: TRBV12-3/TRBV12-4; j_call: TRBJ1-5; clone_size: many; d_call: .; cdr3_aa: CASSTGLRVDQPQHF; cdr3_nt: TGTGCCAGCAGCACAGGGTTAAGGGTTGATCAGCCCCAGCATTTT
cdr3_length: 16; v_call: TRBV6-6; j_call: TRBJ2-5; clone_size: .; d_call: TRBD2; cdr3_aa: CASSWGTSGFQETQYF; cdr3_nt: TGTGCCAGCAGTTGGGGGACTAGCGGCTTCCAAGAGACCCAGTACTTC
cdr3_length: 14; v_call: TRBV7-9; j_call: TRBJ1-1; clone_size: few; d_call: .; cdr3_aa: CASSPYPENTEAFF; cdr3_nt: TGTGCCAGCAGCCCTTATCCCGAGAACACTGAAGCTTTCTTT
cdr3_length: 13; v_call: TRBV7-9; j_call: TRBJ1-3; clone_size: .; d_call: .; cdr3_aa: CASRSDSGNTIYF; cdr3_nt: TGTGCCAGCAGGAGTGACTCTGGAAACACCATATATTTT
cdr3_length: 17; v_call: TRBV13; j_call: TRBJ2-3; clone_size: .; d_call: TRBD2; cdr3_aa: CASSLGVSGGLTDTQYF; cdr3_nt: TGTGCCAGCAGCTTAGGTGTCAGCGGGGGGCTCACAGATACGCAGTATTTT
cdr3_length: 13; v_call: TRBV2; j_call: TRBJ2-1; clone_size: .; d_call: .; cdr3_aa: CASSETQYNEQFF; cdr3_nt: TGTGCCAGCAGTGAAACACAGTACAATGAGCAGTTCTTC
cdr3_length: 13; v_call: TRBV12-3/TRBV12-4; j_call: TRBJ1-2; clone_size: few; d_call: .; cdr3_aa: CASSLYPNYGYTF; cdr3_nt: TGTGCCAGCAGTTTATACCCCAACTATGGCTACACCTTC
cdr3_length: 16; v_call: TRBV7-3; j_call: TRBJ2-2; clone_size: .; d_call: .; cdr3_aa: CASNLVGGANTGELFF; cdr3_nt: TGTGCCAGCAACCTAGTGGGGGGAGCGAACACCGGGGAGCTGTTTTTT
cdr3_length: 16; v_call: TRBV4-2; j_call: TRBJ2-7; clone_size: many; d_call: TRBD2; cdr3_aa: CASSQASGGTSYEQYF; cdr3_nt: TGTGCCAGCAGCCAGGCTAGCGGGGGGACCTCCTACGAGCAGTACTTC
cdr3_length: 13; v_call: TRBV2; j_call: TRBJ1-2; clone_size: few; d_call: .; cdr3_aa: CARTLRGDYGYTF; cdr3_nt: TGTGCCAGGACACTCAGGGGTGACTATGGCTACACCTTC
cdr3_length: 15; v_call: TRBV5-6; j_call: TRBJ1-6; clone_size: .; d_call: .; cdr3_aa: CASSEDRFYNSPLHF; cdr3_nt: TGTGCCAGCAGCGAGGACAGATTCTATAATTCACCCCTCCACTTT
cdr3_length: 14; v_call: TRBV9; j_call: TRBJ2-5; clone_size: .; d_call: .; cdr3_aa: CASSVDRTQETQYF; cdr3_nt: TGTGCCAGCAGCGTCGACCGGACTCAAGAGACCCAGTACTTC
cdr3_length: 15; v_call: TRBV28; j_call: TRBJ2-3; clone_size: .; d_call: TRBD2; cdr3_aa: CASSLLLAGDDTQYF; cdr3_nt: TGTGCCAGCAGTTTATTACTAGCGGGGGATGATACGCAGTATTTT
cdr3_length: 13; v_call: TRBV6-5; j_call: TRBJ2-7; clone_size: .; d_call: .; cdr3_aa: CASRPRAALEQYF; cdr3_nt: TGTGCCAGCAGACCCCGGGCCGCCCTGGAGCAGTACTTC
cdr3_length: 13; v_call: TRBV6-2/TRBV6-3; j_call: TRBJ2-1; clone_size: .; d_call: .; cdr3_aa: CASNEIRRNEQFF; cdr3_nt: TGTGCCAGCAACGAAATCCGCCGGAATGAGCAGTTCTTC
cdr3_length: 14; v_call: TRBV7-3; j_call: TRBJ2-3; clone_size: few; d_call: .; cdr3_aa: CASSLIPGTDTQYF; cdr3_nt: TGTGCCAGCAGCTTAATTCCAGGAACGGATACGCAGTATTTT
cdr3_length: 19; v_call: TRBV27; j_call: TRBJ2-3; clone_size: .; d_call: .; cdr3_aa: CASSLYGNVWQGPSDTQYF; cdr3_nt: TGTGCCAGCAGTTTATATGGGAATGTTTGGCAAGGACCCTCGGATACGCAGTATTTT
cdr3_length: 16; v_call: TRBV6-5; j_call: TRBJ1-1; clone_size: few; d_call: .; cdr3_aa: CASSYQKPPSNTEAFF; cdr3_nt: TGTGCCAGCAGTTACCAAAAACCACCAAGTAACACTGAAGCTTTCTTT
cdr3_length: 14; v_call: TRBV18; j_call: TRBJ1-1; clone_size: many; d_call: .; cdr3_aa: CASSPAQGNTEAFF; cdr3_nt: TGTGCCAGCTCACCGGCCCAGGGGAACACTGAAGCTTTCTTT
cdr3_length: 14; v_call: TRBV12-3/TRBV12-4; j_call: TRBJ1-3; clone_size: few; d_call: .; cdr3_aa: CASNQGGSGNTIYF; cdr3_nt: TGTGCCAGCAACCAAGGGGGCTCTGGAAACACCATATATTTT
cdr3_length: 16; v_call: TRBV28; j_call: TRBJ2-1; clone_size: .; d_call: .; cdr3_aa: CASSTRQVSSYNEQFF; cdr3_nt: TGTGCCAGCAGTACCAGACAGGTTAGCTCCTACAATGAGCAGTTCTTC
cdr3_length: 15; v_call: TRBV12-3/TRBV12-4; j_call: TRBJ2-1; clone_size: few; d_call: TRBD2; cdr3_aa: CASSPHLAGGHEQFF; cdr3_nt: TGTGCCAGCAGTCCCCATCTAGCGGGGGGGCATGAGCAGTTCTTC
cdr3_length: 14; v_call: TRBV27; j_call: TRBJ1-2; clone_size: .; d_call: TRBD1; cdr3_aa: CASRLTGASYGYTF; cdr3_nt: TGTGCCAGCAGACTGACAGGGGCGAGCTATGGCTACACCTTC
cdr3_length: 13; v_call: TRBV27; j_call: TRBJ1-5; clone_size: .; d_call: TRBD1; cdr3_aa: CASSFYRGQPQHF; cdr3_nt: TGTGCCAGCAGTTTCTACAGGGGTCAGCCCCAGCATTTT
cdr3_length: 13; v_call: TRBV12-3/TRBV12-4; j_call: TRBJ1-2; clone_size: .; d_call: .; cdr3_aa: CASSFGQIYGYTF; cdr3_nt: TGTGCCAGCAGCTTCGGACAGATATATGGCTACACCTTC
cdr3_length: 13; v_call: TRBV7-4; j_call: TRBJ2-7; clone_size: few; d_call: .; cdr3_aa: CASTTASSYEQYF; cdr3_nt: TGTGCCAGCACCACGGCTAGCTCCTACGAGCAGTACTTC
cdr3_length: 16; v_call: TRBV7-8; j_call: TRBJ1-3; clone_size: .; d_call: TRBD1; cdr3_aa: CASSPRDRDSGNTIYF; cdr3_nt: TGTGCCAGCAGTCCCCGGGACAGGGACTCTGGAAACACCATATATTTT
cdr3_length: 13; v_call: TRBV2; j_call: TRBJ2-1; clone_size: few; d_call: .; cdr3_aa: CARTLLVGEEQFF; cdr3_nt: TGTGCCAGGACGCTACTAGTTGGCGAGGAGCAGTTCTTC
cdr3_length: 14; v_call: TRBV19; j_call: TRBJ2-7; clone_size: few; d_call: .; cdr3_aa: CASSIGTESYEQYF; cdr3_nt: TGTGCCAGTAGTATAGGGACAGAGTCCTACGAGCAGTACTTC
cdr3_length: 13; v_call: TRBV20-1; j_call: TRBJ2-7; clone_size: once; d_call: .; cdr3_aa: CSARPKMGVEQYF; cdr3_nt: TGCAGTGCTAGACCAAAGATGGGCGTTGAGCAGTACTTC
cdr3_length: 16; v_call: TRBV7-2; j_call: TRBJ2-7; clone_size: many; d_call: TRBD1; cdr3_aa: CASSLAPGQVYYEQYF; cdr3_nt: TGTGCCAGCAGCTTAGCGCCAGGACAGGTATATTACGAGCAGTACTTC
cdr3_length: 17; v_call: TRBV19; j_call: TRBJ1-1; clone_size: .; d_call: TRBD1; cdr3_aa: CASSMVYFGTENTEAFF; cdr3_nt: TGTGCCAGTAGTATGGTCTACTTCGGGACAGAGAACACTGAAGCTTTCTTT
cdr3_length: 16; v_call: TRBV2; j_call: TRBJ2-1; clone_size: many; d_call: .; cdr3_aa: CASRVGGASSYNEQFF; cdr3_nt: TGTGCCAGCAGGGTTGGGGGCGCGAGCTCCTACAATGAGCAGTTCTTC
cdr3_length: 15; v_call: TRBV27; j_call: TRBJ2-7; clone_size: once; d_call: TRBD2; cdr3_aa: CASSPLPGGVNEQYF; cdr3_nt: TGTGCCAGCAGCCCTTTGCCGGGGGGAGTTAACGAGCAGTACTTC
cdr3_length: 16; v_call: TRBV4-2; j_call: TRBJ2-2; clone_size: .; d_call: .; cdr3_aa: CASSPSGRSNTGELFF; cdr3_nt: TGTGCCAGTAGCCCCAGCGGTCGATCGAACACCGGGGAGCTGTTTTTT
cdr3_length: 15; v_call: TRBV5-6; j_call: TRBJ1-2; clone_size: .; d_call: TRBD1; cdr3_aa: CASSLVQGVDDGYTF; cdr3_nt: TGTGCCAGCAGCTTGGTGCAGGGGGTCGATGATGGCTACACCTTC
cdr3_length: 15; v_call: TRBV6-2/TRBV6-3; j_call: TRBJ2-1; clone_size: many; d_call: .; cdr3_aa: CASRSGYATYNEQFF; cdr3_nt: TGTGCCAGCAGATCCGGGTACGCGACCTACAATGAGCAGTTCTTC
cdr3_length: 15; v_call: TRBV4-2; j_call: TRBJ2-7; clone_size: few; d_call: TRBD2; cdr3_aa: CASSQEPSGNYEQYF; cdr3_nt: TGTGCCAGCAGCCAAGAGCCTAGCGGGAACTACGAGCAGTACTTC
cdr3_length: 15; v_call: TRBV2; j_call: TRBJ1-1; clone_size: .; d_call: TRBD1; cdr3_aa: CASSEVTGGRTEAFF; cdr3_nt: TGTGCCAGCAGTGAAGTAACAGGGGGCAGGACTGAAGCTTTCTTT
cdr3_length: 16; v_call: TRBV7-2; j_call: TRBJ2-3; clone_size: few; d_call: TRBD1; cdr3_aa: CASSFPGQSSTDTQYF; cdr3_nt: TGTGCCAGCAGCTTTCCGGGACAGAGTTCCACAGATACGCAGTATTTT
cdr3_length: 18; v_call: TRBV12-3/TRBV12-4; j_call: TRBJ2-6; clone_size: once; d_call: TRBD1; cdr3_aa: CASRPQTGTGFGANVLTF; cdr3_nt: TGTGCCAGCAGACCACAAACCGGGACAGGGTTTGGGGCCAACGTCCTGACTTTC
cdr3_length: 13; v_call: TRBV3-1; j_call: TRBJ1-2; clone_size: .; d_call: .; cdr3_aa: CASSHGTTFGYTF; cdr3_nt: TGTGCCAGCAGCCATGGGACAACCTTTGGCTACACCTTC
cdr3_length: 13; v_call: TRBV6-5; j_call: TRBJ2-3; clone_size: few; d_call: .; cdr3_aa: CASRTDSTDTQYF; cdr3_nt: TGTGCCAGCAGAACCGACAGCACAGATACGCAGTATTTT
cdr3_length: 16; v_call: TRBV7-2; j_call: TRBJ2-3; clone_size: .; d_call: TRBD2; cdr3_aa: CASSLLSGGVTDMQYF; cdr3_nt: TGTGCCAGCAGCTTACTTAGCGGGGGGGTCACAGATATGCAGTATTTT
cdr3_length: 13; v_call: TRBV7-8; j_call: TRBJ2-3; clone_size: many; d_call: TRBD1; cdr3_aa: CATRQGGTDTQYF; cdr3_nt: TGTGCCACCCGGCAGGGGGGCACAGATACGCAGTATTTT
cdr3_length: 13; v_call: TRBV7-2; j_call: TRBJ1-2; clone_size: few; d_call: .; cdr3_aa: CASRSTGLDGYTF; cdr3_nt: TGTGCCAGCAGATCCACAGGATTAGACGGCTACACCTTC
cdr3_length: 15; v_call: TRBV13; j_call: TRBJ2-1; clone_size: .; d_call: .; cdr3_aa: CASSLIGGSYNEQFF; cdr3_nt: TGTGCCAGCAGCTTGATCGGGGGATCCTACAATGAGCAGTTCTTC
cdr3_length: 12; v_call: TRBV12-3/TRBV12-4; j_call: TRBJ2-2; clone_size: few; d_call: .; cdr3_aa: CASSLGGGELFF; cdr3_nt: TGTGCCAGCAGTTTAGGTGGCGGGGAGCTGTTTTTT
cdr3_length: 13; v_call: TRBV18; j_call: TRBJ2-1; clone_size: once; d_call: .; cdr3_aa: CASSPTSRDEQFF; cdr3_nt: TGTGCCAGCTCACCAACTAGCCGGGATGAGCAGTTCTTC
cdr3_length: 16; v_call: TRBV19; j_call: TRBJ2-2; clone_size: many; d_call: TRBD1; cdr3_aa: CASSIDRGGRTGELFF; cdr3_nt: TGTGCCAGTAGTATCGACAGGGGAGGACGGACCGGGGAGCTGTTTTTT
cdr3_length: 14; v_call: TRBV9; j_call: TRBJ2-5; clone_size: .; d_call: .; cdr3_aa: CASSPRGNEETQYF; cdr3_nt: TGTGCCAGCAGCCCGCGAGGAAATGAAGAGACCCAGTACTTC
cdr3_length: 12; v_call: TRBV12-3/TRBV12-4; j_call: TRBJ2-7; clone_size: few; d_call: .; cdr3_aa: CASSPLAYEQYF; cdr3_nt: TGTGCCAGCAGTCCCCTAGCCTACGAGCAGTACTTC
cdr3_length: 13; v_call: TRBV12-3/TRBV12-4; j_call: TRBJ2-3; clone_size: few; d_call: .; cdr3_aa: CASSSRTTDTQYF; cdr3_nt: TGTGCCAGCAGTTCCCGAACCACAGATACGCAGTATTTT
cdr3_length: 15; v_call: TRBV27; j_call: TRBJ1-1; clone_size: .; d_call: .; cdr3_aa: CASSFIKGVVTEAFF; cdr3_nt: TGTGCCAGCAGTTTTATCAAGGGGGTGGTAACTGAAGCTTTCTTT
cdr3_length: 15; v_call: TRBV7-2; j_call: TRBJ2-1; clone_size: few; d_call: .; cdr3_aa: CASSFYGGTYNEQFF; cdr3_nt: TGTGCCAGCAGCTTTTACGGGGGCACCTACAATGAGCAGTTCTTC
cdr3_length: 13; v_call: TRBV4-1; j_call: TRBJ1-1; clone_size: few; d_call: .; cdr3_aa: CASSHVANTEAFF; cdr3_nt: TGCGCCAGCAGCCACGTGGCTAACACTGAAGCTTTCTTT
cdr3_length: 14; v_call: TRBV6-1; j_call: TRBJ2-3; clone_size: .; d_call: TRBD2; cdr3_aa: CASRAGGGMDTQYF; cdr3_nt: TGTGCCAGCAGAGCGGGGGGGGGTATGGATACGCAGTATTTT